The present TCR beta chain was sequenced within a study of cytomegalovirus exposure and HLA in healthy donors. With respect to this clone: No antigen is known for it.

Amplification used 60 Vbeta primers and 13 Jbeta primers. Repertoires were generated with immunoSEQ multiplex PCR, while TCRdb's copy carries only in-frame clones and drops some. In all, the sample yields about 88,000 clones. General observations from the study: The dataset shows that most TCR sequences were rare, while some public TCRs occurred in many donors. In a later analysis, across HLA loci, associated TCR counts were highest for DRB1, lowest for HLA-C.

Sample: PBMCs. This TCR was sampled from a girl under 18 in good health and CMV-seropositive.

The CDR3 sequence is CASIAGVNNEQFF. The CDR3 nucleotides read TGTGCCAGTATAGCGGGGGTGAACAATGAGCAGTTCTTC. The chain couples TRBV6-5 to TRBJ2-1, with 9 bases lining up with TRBD2. This CDR3 has 13 amino acids. The V segment lost 9 bases and the J segment 5 bases; nucleotides outside the gene matches: 5. CDR1 MNHEY and CDR2 SVGAGI come from the germline V gene.